This T cell receptor beta chain was recorded in a study of shared clonotypes between healthy human individuals. Notes on the study in general: Generally, naive subsets came out with larger estimated richness than memory subsets. Generation probabilities of non-shared clonotypes were lower (relative to those shared by all four donors).

In the study's own analysis: With immunoSEQ giving junction-only sequences and no quality scores, filtering differed. Produced via immunoSEQ multiplex PCR; TCRdb's table is partial and in-frame only. V and J calls and clone size are copied from that table; D and trimming were computed from the DNA. The sample has 2 million to 2.5 million clones; 93% are singletons. V was shortened by 3 bases and J by 1 base, with 16 bases between the two germline ends. This CDR3 is built from 16 residues. CDR1 is ENHRY, CDR2 SYGVKD, per germline. Comment on this clone: Antigen: not known.

Specimen: naive CD4+ T cells from PBMCs. Subset meaning: CD45RA+ positively selected. This sequence originates from a man aged 18 to 30 in good health. Some clones in this sample may be carry-over from other donors' samples. This chain connects TRBV10-3 to TRBJ2-7; D is unresolved. CDR3 nucleotides: TGTGCCATCAGTGAAGGGCGGACCGTGACGTCCTACGAGCAGTACTTC. Amino acids: CAISEGRTVTSYEQYF.